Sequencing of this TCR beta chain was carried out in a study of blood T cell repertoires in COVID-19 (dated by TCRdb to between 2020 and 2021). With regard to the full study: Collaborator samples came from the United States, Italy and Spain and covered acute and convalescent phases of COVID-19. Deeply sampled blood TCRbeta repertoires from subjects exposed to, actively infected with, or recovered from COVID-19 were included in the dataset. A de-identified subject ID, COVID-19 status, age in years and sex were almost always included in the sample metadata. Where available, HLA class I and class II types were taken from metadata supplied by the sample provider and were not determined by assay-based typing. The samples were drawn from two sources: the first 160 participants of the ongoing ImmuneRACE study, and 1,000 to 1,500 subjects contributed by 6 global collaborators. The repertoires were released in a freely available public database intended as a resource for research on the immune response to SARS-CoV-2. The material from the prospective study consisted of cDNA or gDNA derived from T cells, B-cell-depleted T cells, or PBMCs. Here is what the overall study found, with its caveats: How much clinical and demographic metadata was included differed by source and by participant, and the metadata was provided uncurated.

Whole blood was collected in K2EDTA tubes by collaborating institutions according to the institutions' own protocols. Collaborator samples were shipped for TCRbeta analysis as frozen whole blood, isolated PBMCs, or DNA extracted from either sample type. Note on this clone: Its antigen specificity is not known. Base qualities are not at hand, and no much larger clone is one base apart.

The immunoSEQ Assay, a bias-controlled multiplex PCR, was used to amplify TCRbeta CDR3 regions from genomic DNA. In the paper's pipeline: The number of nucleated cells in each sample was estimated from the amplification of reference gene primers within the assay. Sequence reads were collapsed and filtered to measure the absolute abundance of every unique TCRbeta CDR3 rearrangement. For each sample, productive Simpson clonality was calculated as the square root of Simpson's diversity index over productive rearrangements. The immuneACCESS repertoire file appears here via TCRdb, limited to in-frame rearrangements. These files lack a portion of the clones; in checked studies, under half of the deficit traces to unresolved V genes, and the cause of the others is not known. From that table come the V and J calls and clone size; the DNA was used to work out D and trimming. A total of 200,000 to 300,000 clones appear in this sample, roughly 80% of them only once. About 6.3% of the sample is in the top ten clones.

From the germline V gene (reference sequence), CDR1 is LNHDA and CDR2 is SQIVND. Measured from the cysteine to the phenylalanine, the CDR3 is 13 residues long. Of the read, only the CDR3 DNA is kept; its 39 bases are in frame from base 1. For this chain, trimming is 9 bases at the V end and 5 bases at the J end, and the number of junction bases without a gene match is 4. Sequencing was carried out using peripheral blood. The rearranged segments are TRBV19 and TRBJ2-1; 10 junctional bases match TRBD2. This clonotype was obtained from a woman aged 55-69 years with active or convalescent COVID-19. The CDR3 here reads CASGTSVHNEQFF. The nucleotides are TGTGCCAGCGGGACTAGCGTACACAATGAGCAGTTCTTC.